This is a list of T cell receptor beta chains from one sample in a study of T cells in localized non-small cell lung cancer. Assay used: immunoSEQ multiplex PCR; TCRdb lists only in-frame clones, some missing. The sample records more than 25,000 clones, 82% being singletons. The material sequenced was peripheral blood, taken before any cancer treatment. The receptors stem from a woman aged 35-75 years with stage I lung adenocarcinoma. Each CDR3 is given with its conserved first and last residue. A D gene is named only where the DNA matches it firmly. Part of the rows lack a size; the others show once, few, many or a class for expanded clones.

v_call	d_call	j_call	clone_size	cdr3_aa	cdr3_nt
TRBV6-5	-	TRBJ2-7	-	CASSYGGTDIYEQYF	TGTGCCAGCAGCTACGGAGGGACAGACATCTACGAGCAGTACTTC
TRBV11-2	TRBD1	TRBJ1-2	-	CASSTGQVGYTF	TGTGCCAGCAGCACGGGACAGGTTGGCTACACCTTC
TRBV11-2	TRBD2	TRBJ2-1	-	CASSPWTSGGARYNEQFF	TGTGCCAGCAGCCCTTGGACTAGCGGGGGGGCAAGGTACAATGAGCAGTTCTTC
TRBV2	TRBD1	TRBJ1-2	-	CASRQGRGDGYTF	TGTGCCAGCCGACAGGGCAGGGGTGACGGCTACACCTTC
TRBV9	-	TRBJ1-1	-	CASSPSEGVKAFF	TGTGCCAGCAGCCCTTCCGAAGGGGTTAAAGCTTTCTTT
TRBV9	TRBD2	TRBJ2-1	-	CASSARLAASYNEQFF	TGTGCCAGCAGCGCCCGACTAGCAGCCTCCTACAATGAGCAGTTCTTC
TRBV11-2	-	TRBJ2-7	medium-sized	CASSAWGAGQYF	TGTGCCAGCAGCGCGTGGGGGGCTGGGCAGTACTTC
TRBV10-2	-	TRBJ1-2	-	CASSDSQGFLYGYTF	TGCGCCAGCAGTGATTCACAGGGCTTTCTCTATGGCTACACCTTC
TRBV6-5	TRBD2	TRBJ2-5	once	CASRASGGEETQYF	TGTGCTAGCAGGGCTAGCGGGGGGGAAGAGACCCAGTACTTC
TRBV7-2	-	TRBJ1-2	-	CASSLNGGGYTF	TGTGCCAGCAGCTTGAACGGAGGGGGCTACACCTTC
TRBV2	-	TRBJ1-1	few	CASSVHGMNTEAFF	TGTGCCAGCAGTGTTCACGGAATGAACACTGAAGCTTTCTTT
TRBV6-1	-	TRBJ2-7	-	CASVGFYEQYF	TGTGCCAGCGTGGGGTTTTACGAGCAGTACTTC
TRBV19	TRBD2	TRBJ2-5	-	CASSSFLGLAGSFQETQYF	TGTGCCAGTAGTTCGTTCTTGGGACTAGCGGGGTCCTTTCAAGAGACCCAGTACTTC